The 21 T cell receptor beta chains presented below share a single source sample, sequenced in a study of cytomegalovirus exposure and HLA in healthy donors. The PCR had 60 Vbeta and 13 Jbeta primers. The assay was immunoSEQ multiplex PCR, and TCRdb's table has in-frame clones only and misses some. Here the sample spans about 150,000 clones, about 72% being singletons. Sequenced sample: PBMCs. These receptor sequences come from a man in his forties or fifties in good health and CMV-seronegative.

This chain joins TRBV5-4 and TRBJ1-1, with 7 bases lining up with TRBD1. V was pared by 6 bases and J by 2 bases, with 10 bases of the junction left unmatched. Germline assignment: CDR1 SGHNT and CDR2 YYREEE (reference sequence). There are 15 residues in the CDR3. CDR3 in DNA: TGTGCCAGCACCCCACGGGACAGAGAAAACACTGAAGCTTTCTTT. As protein: CASTPRDRENTEAFF.

This clone was detected a few times. The chain is built from TRBV7-8 and TRBJ1-1; weak D call: TRBD1 (6 bases). The CDR3 has 14 residues. V lost 4 bases to trimming and J lost 5 bases, with 14 bases between them. Germline loops: CDR1 SGHVS, CDR2 FQNEAQ. CDR3 bases: TGTGCCAGCAGCTGGCAGGGGTCGGGGACTGAAGCTTTCTTT. Protein sequence: CASSWQGSGTEAFF.

CDR3 sequence (DNA): TGTGCCAGCAGTTACTCGACGACACCGAGGACCCAGTACTTC. It yields the protein CASSYSTTPRTQYF. V and J are TRBV6-5 and TRBJ2-5; D is uncertain. Germline V gene lookup returns CDR1 MNHEY and CDR2 SVGAGI. This CDR3 has 14 amino acids. V lost 0 bases to trimming and J lost 7 bases, with 12 bases between them.

This chain connects TRBV19 to TRBJ2-4, with 16 bases fitting TRBD2. The CDR3 runs to 20 residues. Germline values: CDR1 LNHDA, CDR2 SQIVND (reference sequence). The trim removed 5 bases at V and 1 base at J, leaving 11 bases unmatched. CDR3 bases: TGTGCCAGTAGTCCCCCCGGGACTAGCGGGAGGGCCGTGGCCAAAAACATTCAGTACTTC. This encodes CASSPPGTSGRAVAKNIQYF.

A few counts support this clone. The V gene is TRBV7-9, the J gene TRBJ2-3; weak D call: TRBD1 (5 bases). Germline V CDR1 and CDR2: SEHNR, FQNEAQ (reference sequence). The CDR3 is 16 amino acids. The ends were cut back, 6 bases at V and 0 bases at J, with 16 bases in the middle. CDR3 protein: CASSFLTTASTDTQYF. The CDR3 DNA sequence: TGTGCCAGCAGTTTTTTGACGACAGCGAGCACAGATACGCAGTATTTT.

The rearrangement uses TRBV2 and TRBJ1-5; the D gene is possibly TRBD1 (6 bases). CDR1 SNHLY and CDR2 FYNNEI come from the germline V gene. This CDR3 has 17 amino acids. Trimming took off 1 base at V and 4 bases at J, with 17 bases between the two ends. The CDR3 nucleotides are TGTGCCAGCAGTGAAGGATTCCCGACAGACAGGAATCAGCCCCAGCATTTT. Its protein product is CASSEGFPTDRNQPQHF.

The rearrangement joins TRBV5-1 to TRBJ2-5, with TRBD1 matching 9 bases. TRBJ2-7 matches the DNA end more closely, so the J call is doubtful. CDR3 size: 15 residues. The germline gives CDR1 SGHRS, CDR2 YFSETQ. CDR3 protein: CASSLWDRETYEQYF. Here the CDR3 DNA reads TGCGCCAGCAGCTTATGGGACAGGGAAACCTACGAGCAGTACTTC.

The CDR3 spells CASSHSASDYEQYF. DNA of the CDR3: TGTGCCAGCAGCCATAGCGCTTCCGATTACGAGCAGTACTTC. The chain employs TRBV5-4 and TRBJ2-7, with D possibly matching TRBD2 (5 bases). The V end lost 4 bases, the J end lost 4 bases, and 15 bases lay between the germline ends. This CDR3 has 14 residues. CDR1 is SGHNT and CDR2 is YYREEE in the germline V gene (reference sequence).

There are a few counts of this clone. The chain combines TRBV19 with TRBJ2-7; no clear D. Deletions cut 3 bases from V and 1 base from J, with 13 bases between. The germline V gene has CDR1 LNHDA and CDR2 SQIVND (reference sequence). This CDR3 is 15 amino acids long. CDR3 sequence (DNA): TGTGCCAGTAGTATCTCTCTTGGCAGGTCCTACGAGCAGTACTTC. This encodes CASSISLGRSYEQYF.

This chain connects TRBV6-1 to TRBJ2-3; 7 bases map to TRBD2. The CDR3 has 14 residues. Looked up from germline, CDR1 is MNHNS and CDR2 is SASEGT. Trimming took 8 bases from V and 0 from J; bases not matched to a gene: 5. CDR3 sequence (DNA): TGTGCCAGCGGGAGGGGCGAAAGCACAGATACGCAGTATTTT. Its protein product is CASGRGESTDTQYF.

This clone was seen once. V and J are TRBV7-2 and TRBJ1-4, with 7 bases that match TRBD1. The CDR3 consists of 15 residues. V trimming: 5 bases; J trimming: 2 bases; junction bases outside the gene matches: 5. Germline V gene sequence: CDR1 SGHTA, CDR2 FQGNSA. The CDR3 bases are TGTGCCAGCAGCCCAGGGGGATCTACTAATGAAAAACTGTTTTTT. The encoded protein is CASSPGGSTNEKLFF.

The V call is TRBV6-1, the J call TRBJ1-4; D uncertain. V was trimmed by 2 bases and J by 4 bases, leaving 8 bases between them. The CDR3 is made up of 14 amino acids. CDR1 is MNHNS and CDR2 is SASEGT in the germline V gene. This CDR3 is CASSEPGVNEKLFF. The CDR3 bases are TGTGCCAGCAGTGAACCGGGAGTTAATGAAAAACTGTTTTTT.

The chain employs TRBV19 and TRBJ1-2; 7 bases fit TRBD1. After removal of 7 bases from V and 4 bases from J, the junction contained 3 bases not matched to a gene. This CDR3 region has 12 residues. Germline V gene data show CDR1 as LNHDA and CDR2 as SQIVND (reference sequence). CDR3 coding DNA: TGTGCCAGTAAGGGGGACAGCTATGGCTACACCTTC. It translates to CASKGDSYGYTF.

This sequence joins TRBV5-4 and TRBJ2-2; D is perhaps TRBD1 (6 bases). This CDR3 has 13 residues. V lost 9 bases, J lost 4 bases, and 13 bases lay in between. Germline V lookup: CDR1 SGHNT, CDR2 YYREEE (reference sequence). CDR3 DNA sequence: TGTGCCACCTCCCAGGGGTCCACCGGGGAGCTGTTTTTT. Translated, it gives CATSQGSTGELFF.

There are a few counts of this clone. The chain carries TRBV6-6 and TRBJ2-5, with TRBD2 as a possible D gene (7 bases). Germline V gene sequence: CDR1 MNHNY, CDR2 SVGAGI (reference sequence). This CDR3 spans 15 amino acids. V was clipped by 2 bases and J by 5 bases, with 15 bases between them. CDR3 in DNA: TGTGCCAGCAGTTACGGCTGGGGGGGCCGGGAGACCCAGTACTTC. This codes for CASSYGWGGRETQYF.

The chain is built from TRBV15 and TRBJ1-3; 9 bases are shared with TRBD1. The CDR3 contains 17 residues. Germline V gene data show CDR1 as LNHNV and CDR2 as YYDKDF (reference sequence). V was clipped by 0 bases and J by 3 bases; unmatched bases: 6. This CDR3 is CATSRDFGTGFGNTIYF. The CDR3 DNA is TGTGCCACCAGCAGAGATTTTGGGACAGGGTTTGGAAACACCATATATTTT.

Only a few counts were recorded for this clone. The rearrangement uses TRBV29-1 and TRBJ2-7; 9 bases fit TRBD1. The CDR3 totals 14 residues. Germline V gene sequence: CDR1 SQVTM, CDR2 ANQGSEA. V shed 3 bases, J shed 5 bases, and the junction held 8 bases outside the gene matches. The CDR3 region is CSVEDGTGSDEQYF. CDR3 nucleotides: TGCAGCGTTGAGGATGGGACAGGGTCCGACGAGCAGTACTTC.

The gene calls are TRBV10-2 and TRBJ2-1; 11 bases fit TRBD2. The J segment lost 4 bases and the V segment lost 4 bases, leaving 3 bases of the junction unmatched. The germline V gene has CDR1 WSHSY and CDR2 SAAADI. This CDR3 contains 15 residues. This CDR3 is CASSVAGGSYNEQFF. The CDR3 coding sequence is TGCGCCAGCAGTGTAGCGGGGGGGTCTTACAATGAGCAGTTCTTC.

V is TRBV7-8 and J is TRBJ2-2; a possible D gene is TRBD1 (5 bases). Trimming took off 1 base at V and 4 bases at J, with 13 bases between the two ends. The CDR3 length is 16 residues. Germline V lookup: CDR1 SGHVS, CDR2 FQNEAQ. The CDR3 DNA sequence: TGTGCCAGCAGCTTAGGGCAGGGTGGTCTCACCGGGGAGCTGTTTTTT. Encoded protein: CASSLGQGGLTGELFF.

This clone was seen a handful of times. The chain couples TRBV5-6 to TRBJ2-7; TRBD2 aligns across 10 bases. CDR1 is SGHDT and CDR2 is YYEEEE in the germline V gene. Trimming removed 2 bases from V and 3 bases from J; junction bases left unmatched: 11. This CDR3 is 17 amino acids long. This CDR3 is CASSFPPGTSADYEQYF. Written as DNA, the CDR3 is TGTGCCAGCAGCTTTCCTCCTGGGACTAGCGCCGACTACGAGCAGTACTTC.

The rearrangement joins TRBV5-4 to TRBJ1-2, with TRBD1 identical over 9 bases. Looked up from germline, CDR1 is SGHNT and CDR2 is YYREEE (reference sequence). The V gene end was trimmed by 4 bases and the J gene end by 5 bases; junction bases not matched to a gene: 9. The CDR3 has 15 residues. CDR3 protein: CASSVTGTGPYGYTF. The CDR3 DNA sequence: TGTGCCAGCAGCGTAACCGGGACAGGGCCGTATGGCTACACCTTC.